Listed below are T cell receptor beta chains from one sample, sequenced in a study of shared clonotypes between healthy human individuals. Using immunoSEQ multiplex PCR, the repertoire was profiled, and TCRdb retains in-frame clones only, with some absent. The table includes around 690,000 clones, less than 95% detected once. Specimen: memory CD8+ T cells from PBMCs. The receptors originated from a man aged 18 to 35 in good health. Some clones in this sample may be carry-over from other donors' samples. The CDR3 runs from the conserved cysteine through the conserved F or W. Each record gives: CDR3 length, D gene, clone size, J gene, V gene, CDR3 protein, CDR3 DNA. The D gene is left open where the match is weak. Part of the rows lack a size; the others show once, few, many or a class for expanded clones.

>16|.|once|TRBJ2-1|TRBV6-1
CASSEAKTAPYNEQFF
TGTGCCAGCAGTGAAGCTAAAACAGCTCCCTACAATGAGCAGTTCTTC
>17|TRBD1|once|TRBJ1-2|TRBV28
CASSSPGSGGGGYGYTF
TGTGCCAGCAGTTCGCCCGGGTCAGGGGGTGGGGGCTATGGCTACACCTTC
>19|TRBD1|.|TRBJ2-6|TRBV7-9
CASSRPIGTGSQWANVLTF
TGTGCCAGCAGCAGACCCATCGGGACAGGGTCTCAGTGGGCCAACGTCCTGACTTTC
>14|.|.|TRBJ2-7|TRBV9
CASSVSGVSYEQYF
TGTGCCAGCAGCGTATCTGGGGTTTCCTACGAGCAGTACTTC
>14|.|.|TRBJ1-3|TRBV4-1
CASSPLGSGNTIYF
TGCGCCAGCAGCCCCCTTGGCTCTGGAAACACCATATATTTT
>16|.|.|TRBJ1-1|TRBV6-1
CASSEVGYFMNTEAFF
TGTGCCAGCAGTGAAGTTGGCTACTTTATGAACACTGAAGCTTTCTTT
>14|.|few|TRBJ1-5|TRBV7-9
CASSLTTGWGPQHF
TGTGCCAGCAGCTTAACAACAGGGTGGGGACCCCAGCATTTT
>15|.|.|TRBJ1-1|TRBV28
CASSQNKDPNTEAFF
TGTGCCAGCAGCCAGAATAAGGACCCAAACACTGAAGCTTTCTTT
>12|.|.|TRBJ2-7|TRBV5-4
CASSFKGYEQYF
TGTGCCAGCAGCTTCAAAGGCTACGAGCAGTACTTC
>15|TRBD2|.|TRBJ2-1|TRBV27
CASSPGTSGRYEQFF
TGTGCCAGCAGTCCCGGGACTAGCGGGAGGTACGAGCAGTTCTTC
>14|.|.|TRBJ2-5|TRBV7-9
CASSSTGLGETQYF
TGTGCCAGCAGCTCGACAGGATTAGGAGAGACCCAGTACTTC
>15|TRBD1|.|TRBJ2-1|TRBV7-2
CASSFWGQGYNEQFF
TGTGCCAGCAGCTTTTGGGGACAGGGTTACAATGAGCAGTTCTTC
>12|.|.|TRBJ1-4|TRBV6-5
CASTGGDEKLFF
TGTGCCAGCACGGGGGGGGATGAAAAACTGTTTTTT
>19|.|.|TRBJ2-2|TRBV12-5
CASGLVPGFGQPNTGELFF
TGTGCTAGTGGTTTGGTACCGGGCTTCGGGCAGCCGAACACCGGGGAGCTGTTTTTT
>14|.|.|TRBJ2-1|TRBV29-1
CSVALGSSPNEQFF
TGCAGCGTTGCGTTGGGGAGTTCCCCCAATGAGCAGTTCTTC
>13|TRBD2|few|TRBJ2-1|TRBV29-1
CSARAGEAGEQFF
TGCAGCGCAAGAGCGGGAGAGGCTGGTGAGCAGTTCTTC
>14|TRBD1|few|TRBJ1-1|TRBV4-1
CASSQGTVNTEAFF
TGCGCCAGCAGCCAGGGGACAGTTAACACTGAAGCTTTCTTT
>17|.|.|TRBJ2-6|TRBV2
CASSAGRHHSGANVLTF
TGTGCCAGCAGTGCCGGCAGGCACCACTCTGGGGCCAACGTCCTGACTTTC
>16|.|.|TRBJ2-2|TRBV30
CAWSVLTGVYTGELFF
TGTGCCTGGAGTGTACTAACGGGAGTTTACACCGGGGAGCTGTTTTTT
>12|.|.|TRBJ2-7|TRBV9
CASSGGSYEQYF
TGTGCCAGCAGCGGGGGCTCCTACGAGCAGTACTTC
>13|.|few|TRBJ1-5|TRBV11-2
CASSLDLDQPQHF
TGTGCCAGCAGCTTAGATTTGGATCAGCCCCAGCATTTT
>15|TRBD1|.|TRBJ1-1|TRBV7-8
CASSHPGTGQTEAFF
TGTGCCAGCAGCCACCCCGGGACAGGGCAAACTGAAGCTTTCTTT
>12|.|.|TRBJ2-1|TRBV7-9
CASSLVSDEQFF
TGTGCCAGCAGCTTAGTTTCAGATGAGCAGTTCTTC
>16|TRBD1|.|TRBJ1-2|TRBV9
CASSVSGTGSNYGYTF
TGTGCCAGCAGCGTAAGCGGGACAGGCTCTAACTATGGCTACACCTTC
>13|.|.|TRBJ2-7|TRBV9
CASSVVPNYEQYF
TGTGCCAGCAGCGTAGTCCCGAACTACGAGCAGTACTTC
>13|TRBD1|.|TRBJ2-7|TRBV28
CASGETGAYEQYF
TGTGCCAGCGGGGAGACAGGGGCCTACGAGCAGTACTTC
>19|TRBD2|.|TRBJ2-7|TRBV9
CASSVAGGYKPGRNYEQYF
TGTGCCAGCAGCGTAGCCGGGGGGTACAAGCCGGGACGCAACTACGAGCAGTACTTC
>17|TRBD2|.|TRBJ2-4|TRBV28
CASSPPSGGVAKNIQYF
TGTGCCAGCAGTCCTCCTAGCGGGGGGGTAGCCAAAAACATTCAGTACTTC
>17|.|once|TRBJ1-2|TRBV15
CATSRDGTGARSYGYTF
TGTGCCACCAGCAGAGATGGAACAGGCGCCCGATCCTATGGCTACACCTTC
>16|TRBD1|.|TRBJ1-2|TRBV7-9
CASSPHGGGPNYGYTF
TGTGCCAGCAGCCCCCACGGAGGGGGCCCGAACTATGGCTACACCTTC
>15|TRBD1|.|TRBJ2-2|TRBV5-1
CASSSTGARTGELFF
TGCGCCAGCAGCTCGACAGGGGCCCGAACCGGGGAGCTGTTTTTT
>14|TRBD2|once|TRBJ2-7|TRBV30
CAWSVGRLAGGQYF
TGTGCCTGGAGTGTTGGAAGACTAGCGGGAGGGCAGTACTTC
>12|TRBD1|.|TRBJ2-7|TRBV29-1
CSVPGQGYEQYF
TGCAGCGTTCCGGGACAGGGGTACGAGCAGTACTTC
>16|TRBD2|.|TRBJ2-7|TRBV5-4
CASSQTSGRPSYEQYF
TGTGCCAGCAGCCAAACTAGCGGGAGGCCCTCCTACGAGCAGTACTTC
>13|TRBD1|.|TRBJ2-7|TRBV29-1
CSAFVGQGYEQYF
TGCAGCGCCTTTGTGGGACAGGGTTACGAGCAGTACTTC
>15|TRBD1|.|TRBJ2-1|TRBV27
CASSLWGTGINEQFF
TGTGCCAGCAGTTTATGGGGGACAGGGATCAATGAGCAGTTCTTC
>14|.|.|TRBJ2-7|TRBV5-1
CASSSWGETYEQYF
TGCGCCAGCTCGTCGTGGGGGGAGACCTACGAGCAGTACTTC
>15|TRBD2|.|TRBJ2-1|TRBV19
CASSILAGAGNEQFF
TGTGCCAGTAGCATACTAGCGGGAGCTGGCAATGAGCAGTTCTTC
>18|.|.|TRBJ2-2|TRBV25-1
CASSERQGELANTGELFF
TGTGCCAGCAGTGAAAGACAAGGGGAACTCGCGAACACCGGGGAGCTGTTTTTT
>14|.|few|TRBJ2-7|TRBV5-1
CASSLHGSAYEQYF
TGCGCCAGCAGCTTGCACGGGAGCGCCTACGAGCAGTACTTC
>17|.|.|TRBJ2-7|TRBV9
CASSAGPGAASSYEQYF
TGTGCCAGCAGCGCGGGGCCGGGGGCGGCGTCCTCCTACGAGCAGTACTTC
>15|.|once|TRBJ1-1|TRBV7-2
CASSLEGSVNTEAFF
TGTGCCAGCAGCTTAGAGGGGTCGGTGAACACTGAAGCTTTCTTT
>15|TRBD1|.|TRBJ2-7|TRBV11-1
CASSTGQGVTYEQYF
TGTGCCAGCAGCACCGGACAGGGGGTCACCTACGAGCAGTACTTC
>14|TRBD1|.|TRBJ2-7|TRBV11-2
CASSSLGQGYEQYF
TGTGCCAGCAGCAGTCTTGGACAGGGCTACGAGCAGTACTTC
>17|.|.|TRBJ2-6|TRBV21-1
CASSLIGRGSGANVLTF
TGTGCCAGCTCCCTCATCGGACGGGGCTCTGGGGCCAACGTCCTGACTTTC
>15|TRBD2|.|TRBJ2-5|TRBV6-5
CASSRPGTSTQTQYF
TGTGCCAGCAGTAGACCAGGGACTAGCACACAGACCCAGTACTTC
>14|TRBD2|.|TRBJ2-7|TRBV15
CATSFGTSDYEQYF
TGTGCCACCAGTTTCGGGACTAGCGACTACGAGCAGTACTTC